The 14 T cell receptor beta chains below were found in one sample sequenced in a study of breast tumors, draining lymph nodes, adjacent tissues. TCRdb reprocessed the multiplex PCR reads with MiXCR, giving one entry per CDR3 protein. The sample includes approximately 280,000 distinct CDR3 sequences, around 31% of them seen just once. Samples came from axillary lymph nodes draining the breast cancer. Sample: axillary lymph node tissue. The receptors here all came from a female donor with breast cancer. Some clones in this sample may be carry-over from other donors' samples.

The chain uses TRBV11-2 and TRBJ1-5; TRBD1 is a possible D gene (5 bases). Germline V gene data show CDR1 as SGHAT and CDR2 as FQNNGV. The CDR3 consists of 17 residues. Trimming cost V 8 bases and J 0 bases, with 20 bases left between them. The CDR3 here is CASSLQRQTGSNQPQHF. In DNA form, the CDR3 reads TGTGCCAGCTCACTACAAAGACAAACAGGTAGCAATCAGCCCCAGCATTTT.

The CDR3: CASSIGGATPDTQYF. CDR3 coding DNA: TGTGCCAGTAGTATAGGAGGGGCGACTCCAGATACGCAGTATTTT. The chain employs TRBV19 and TRBJ2-3; possibly TRBD1 or TRBD2 for D (5 bases each). This CDR3 spans 15 amino acids. Germline CDR1 reads LNHDA; CDR2 reads SQIVND (reference sequence). Trimming took 1 base from V and 4 from J, leaving 12 bases between them.

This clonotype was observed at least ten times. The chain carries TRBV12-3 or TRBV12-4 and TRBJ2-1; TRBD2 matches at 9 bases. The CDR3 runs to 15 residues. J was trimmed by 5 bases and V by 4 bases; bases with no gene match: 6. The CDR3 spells CASSYSGSRNNEQFF. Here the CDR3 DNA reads TGTGCCAGCAGTTATAGCGGGAGTAGAAACAATGAGCAGTTCTTC.

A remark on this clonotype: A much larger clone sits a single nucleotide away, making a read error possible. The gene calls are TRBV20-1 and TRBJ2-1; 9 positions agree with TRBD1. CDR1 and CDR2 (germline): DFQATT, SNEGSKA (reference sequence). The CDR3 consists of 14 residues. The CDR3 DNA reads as TGCAGTGCGTCCGGGACAGGGTTTTACACTGAGCAGTTCTTC. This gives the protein CSASGTGFYTEQFF.

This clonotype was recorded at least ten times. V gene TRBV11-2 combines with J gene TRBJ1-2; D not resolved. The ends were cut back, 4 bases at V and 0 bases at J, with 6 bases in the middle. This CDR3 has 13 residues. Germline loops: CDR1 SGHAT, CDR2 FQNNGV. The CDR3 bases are TGTGCCAGCAGCTCCCCCTCTAACTATGGCTACACCTTC. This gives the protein CASSSPSNYGYTF.

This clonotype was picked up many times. CDR3 amino acids: CASSIETGLQPQHF. The CDR3, as DNA: TGTGCCAGTAGTATCGAGACAGGTCTTCAGCCCCAGCATTTT. J is TRBJ1-5 and V is TRBV19; a possible D gene is TRBD1 (6 bases). With 3 bases removed from V and 6 bases from J, the gap between germline ends came to 12 bases. The CDR3 is 14 amino acids. CDR1 LNHDA and CDR2 SQIVND come from the germline V gene (reference sequence).

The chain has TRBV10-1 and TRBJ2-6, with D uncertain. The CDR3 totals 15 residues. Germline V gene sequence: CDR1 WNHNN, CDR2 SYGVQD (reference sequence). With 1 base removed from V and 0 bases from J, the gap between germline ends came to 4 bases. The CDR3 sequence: CASSEFDSGANVLTF. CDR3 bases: TGCGCCAGCAGTGAGTTCGACTCTGGGGCCAACGTCCTGACTTTC.

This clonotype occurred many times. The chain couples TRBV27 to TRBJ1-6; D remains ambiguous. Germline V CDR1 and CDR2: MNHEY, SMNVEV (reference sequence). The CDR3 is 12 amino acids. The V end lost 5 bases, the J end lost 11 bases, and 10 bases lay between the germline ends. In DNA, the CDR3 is TGTGCCAGCAGTCGGGGTTTTCCACCCCTCCACTTT. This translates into CASSRGFPPLHF.

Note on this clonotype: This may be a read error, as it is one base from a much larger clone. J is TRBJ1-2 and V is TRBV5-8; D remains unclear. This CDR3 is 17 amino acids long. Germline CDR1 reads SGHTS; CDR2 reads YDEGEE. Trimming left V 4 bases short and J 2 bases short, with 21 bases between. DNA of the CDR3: TGTGCCAGCAGCCTACTGGATCGGACTCACGACAACTATGGCTACACCTTC. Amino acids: CASSLLDRTHDNYGYTF.

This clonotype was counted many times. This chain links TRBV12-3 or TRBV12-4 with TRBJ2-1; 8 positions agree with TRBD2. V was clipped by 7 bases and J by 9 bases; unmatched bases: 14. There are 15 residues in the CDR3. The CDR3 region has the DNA TGTGCCAGCACCCGGCAGGCGGGAGGCTATGCTGAGCAGTTCTTC. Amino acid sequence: CASTRQAGGYAEQFF.

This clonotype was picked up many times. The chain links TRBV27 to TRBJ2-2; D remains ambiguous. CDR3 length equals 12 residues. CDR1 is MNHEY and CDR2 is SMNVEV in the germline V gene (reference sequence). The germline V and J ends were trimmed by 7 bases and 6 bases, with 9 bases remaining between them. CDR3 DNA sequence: TGTGCCAGCACCAAAGTGGCCGGGGAGCTGTTTTTT. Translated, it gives CASTKVAGELFF.

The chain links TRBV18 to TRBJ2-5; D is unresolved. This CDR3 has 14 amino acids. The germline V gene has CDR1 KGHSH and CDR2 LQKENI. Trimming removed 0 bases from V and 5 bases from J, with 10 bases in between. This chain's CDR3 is CASSPPLPGETQYF. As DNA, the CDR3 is TGTGCCAGCTCACCACCGCTGCCCGGGGAGACCCAGTACTTC.

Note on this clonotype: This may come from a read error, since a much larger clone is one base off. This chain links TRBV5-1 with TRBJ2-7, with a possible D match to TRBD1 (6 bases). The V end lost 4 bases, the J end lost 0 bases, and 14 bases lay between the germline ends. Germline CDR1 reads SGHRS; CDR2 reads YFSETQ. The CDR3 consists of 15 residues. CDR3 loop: CASSPAGQTSYEQYF. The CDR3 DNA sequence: TGCGCCAGCAGCCCCGCCGGACAGACCTCCTACGAGCAGTACTTC.

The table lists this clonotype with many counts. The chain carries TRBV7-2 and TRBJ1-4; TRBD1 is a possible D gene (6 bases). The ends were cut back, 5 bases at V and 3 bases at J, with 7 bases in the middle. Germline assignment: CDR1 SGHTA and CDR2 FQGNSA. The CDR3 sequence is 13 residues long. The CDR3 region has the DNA TGTGCCAGCAGCCCAGGGGCTAATGAAAAACTGTTTTTT. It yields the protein CASSPGANEKLFF.